This TCR beta chain derives from a study of T-cell reconstitution after alpha-beta-depleted transplantation in children (dated by TCRdb to 2016 to 2018). About the study as a whole: Using TCR repertoire profiling, the study quantitatively followed how T-cell immune reconstitution unfolded in children after TCRalphabeta/CD19-depleted allogeneic hematopoietic cell transplantation.

This clonotype was detected a few times. Which antigen it targets is not known. There are no base qualities to consult, and no much larger clone falls within one base. The paper as a whole reports these results and caveats: About two months after transplant, the apparently early recovery of alphabetaT-cell counts reportedly depended on just several hundred clones that had expanded rapidly and came from non-depleted graft cells. In some patients, the high TCRbeta diversity seen at day 60 was put down to recipient T cells and intrathymic progenitors that had survived conditioning. The frequencies of hyperexpanded clones fell over the following months, and after one year, T-cell counts and TCRbeta diversity were mostly attributed to newly produced T cells.

In the germline V gene, CDR1 corresponds to SGHVS and CDR2 to FNYEAQ. At the junction V is shortened by 2 bases and J by 5 bases; bases outside the gene matches: 11. The CDR3, cysteine through phenylalanine, is 16 amino acids long. Of the read, only the CDR3 DNA is kept; its 48 bases are in frame from base 1. The library was generated by PCR. Instrument used: Illumina HiSeq 2500. TCR libraries were prepared with molecular barcoding, using unique molecular identifiers to normalize TCRbeta repertoire quantification. Using fastp trimming at Q25 and MiXCR clonotype assembly, TCRdb reanalyzed the public sequencing data and kept in-frame beta chains. Each record represents a unique CDR3 protein, reported with the most common genes and DNA among its rows. The sample has about 870,000 distinct CDR3 sequences on record, roughly 15% of them singletons. The ten largest clonotypes hold 5% of the sample. Read against the paper, the sample's treatment or condition label means: allogeneic hematopoietic cell transplantation with graft depleted of TCRalphabeta T cells and CD19 B cells. TCRalphabeta/CD19-depleted allogeneic hematopoietic cell grafts were given to the transplant recipients, all of whom were children.

The clonotype was recovered from a male patient aged 10 to 17 who had a stem cell transplant for acute lymphoblastic leukemia, so the T cells may come from the graft donor. Rearrangement joined TRBV7-6 to TRBJ1-2; TRBD1 lines up with 7 middle nucleotides. Here the sequenced sample was PBMCs, mostly from graft donor cells, taken 360 days after TCRalphabeta/CD19-depleted stem cell transplant. This receptor has the CDR3 CASSLWSRDRAYGYTF. The DNA reads TGTGCCAGCAGCTTATGGTCCCGAGACAGGGCATATGGCTACACCTTC.